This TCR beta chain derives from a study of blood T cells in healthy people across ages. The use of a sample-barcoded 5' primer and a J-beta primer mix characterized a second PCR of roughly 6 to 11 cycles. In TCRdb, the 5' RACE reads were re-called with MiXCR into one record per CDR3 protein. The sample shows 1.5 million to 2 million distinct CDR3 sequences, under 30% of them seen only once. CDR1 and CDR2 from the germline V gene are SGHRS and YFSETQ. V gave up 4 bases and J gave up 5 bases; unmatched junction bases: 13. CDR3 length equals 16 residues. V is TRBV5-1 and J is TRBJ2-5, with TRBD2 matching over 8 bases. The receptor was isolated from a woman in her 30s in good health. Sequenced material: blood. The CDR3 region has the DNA TGCGCCAGCAGCCCCCGGGGCGGGGGGCGCAGGGAGACCCAGTACTTC. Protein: CASSPRGGGRRETQYF.